This T cell receptor (beta chain) is from a study of T cells in localized non-small cell lung cancer. This clone turned up a few times. What it binds is unknown. The CDR3 covers 16 residues. The germline V gene has CDR1 SGHNT and CDR2 YENEEA. J gave up 5 bases and V 3 bases, and 11 bases lay outside the gene matches. Broader study findings: Longer overall survival accompanied higher blood T cell density. Heterogeneity remains possible, as sequencing covered one tumor region only. The study found T cell clonality highest in uninvolved adjacent lung, above tumor. A median of around 57 clones ranked among the top 100 in tumor appeared in adjacent lung.

Produced via immunoSEQ multiplex PCR; TCRdb's table is partial and in-frame only. This table holds fewer than 2,000 clones, around 24% found once. The source of this sequence is a woman aged 40-70 years with stage II squamous cell lung carcinoma. The rearrangement links TRBV11-3 to TRBJ2-7; TRBD2 matches at 9 bases. Sequencing was performed on normal lung tissue next to the tumor, taken before any cancer treatment. In nucleotides, the CDR3 is TGTGCCAGCAGCTTCGTACCTAGCGGGAACACGAACGAGCAGTACTTC. Translated, it gives CASSFVPSGNTNEQYF.